This TCR beta chain was documented in a study of shared clonotypes between healthy human individuals. Assay used: immunoSEQ multiplex PCR; TCRdb lists only in-frame clones, some missing. This sample carries around 700,000 clones, 74% of them seen once, and the ten largest clones take approximately 1.7%. V lost 1 base and J lost 5; bases outside the gene matches: 7. This CDR3 region has 16 residues. The germline gives CDR1 SGHRS, CDR2 YFSETQ. The receptor was isolated from a woman aged 25-40 years in good health. Sequencing used memory CD4+ T cells sorted from blood. The subset was: CD45RA-negative fraction. The rearrangement joins TRBV5-1 to TRBJ2-3; 10 bases line up with TRBD2. CDR3 protein: CASSLSSGSAIDTQYF. The DNA of the CDR3 is TGCGCCAGCAGCTTGTCTAGCGGGAGTGCGATAGATACGCAGTATTTT.